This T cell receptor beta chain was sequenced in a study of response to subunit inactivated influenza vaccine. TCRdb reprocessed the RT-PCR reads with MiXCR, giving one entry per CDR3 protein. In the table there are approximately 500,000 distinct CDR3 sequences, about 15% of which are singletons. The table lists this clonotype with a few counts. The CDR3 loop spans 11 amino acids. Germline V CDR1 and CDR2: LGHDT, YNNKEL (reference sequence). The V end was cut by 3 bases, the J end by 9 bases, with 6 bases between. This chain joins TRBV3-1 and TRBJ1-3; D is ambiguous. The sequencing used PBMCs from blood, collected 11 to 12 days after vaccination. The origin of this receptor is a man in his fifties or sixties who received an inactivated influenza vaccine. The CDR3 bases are TGTGCCAGCAGCCAGTTCACCACCATATATTTT. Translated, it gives CASSQFTTIYF.